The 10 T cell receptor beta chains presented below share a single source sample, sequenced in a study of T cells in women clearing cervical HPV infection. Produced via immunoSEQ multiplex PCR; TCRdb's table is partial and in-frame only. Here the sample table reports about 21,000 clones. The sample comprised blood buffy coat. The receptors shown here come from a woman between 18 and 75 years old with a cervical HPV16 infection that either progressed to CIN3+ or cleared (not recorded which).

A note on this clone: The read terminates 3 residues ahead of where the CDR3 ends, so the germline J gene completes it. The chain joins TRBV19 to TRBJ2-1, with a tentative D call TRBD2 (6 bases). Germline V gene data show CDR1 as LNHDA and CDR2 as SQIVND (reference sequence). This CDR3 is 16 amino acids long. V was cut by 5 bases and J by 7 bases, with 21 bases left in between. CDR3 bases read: TGTGCCAGTAGTCCCGGGACTCAGTCCCCCCCAAATGAG. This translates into CASSPGTQSPPNE. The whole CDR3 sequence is CASSPGTQSPPNEQFF.

This CDR3 is CSASPISGRGGTQYF. CDR3 bases read: TGCAGTGCTAGCCCCATTAGCGGTAGGGGGGGGACC. The chain joins TRBV20-1 to TRBJ2-5; weak D call: TRBD2 (7 bases). The read gets to within 3 residues of the CDR3 end, and the germline J gene fills in the rest. The V end was cut by 3 bases, the J end by 7 bases, with 21 bases between. CDR1 is DFQATT, CDR2 SNEGSKA, per germline (reference sequence). The CDR3 consists of 15 residues.

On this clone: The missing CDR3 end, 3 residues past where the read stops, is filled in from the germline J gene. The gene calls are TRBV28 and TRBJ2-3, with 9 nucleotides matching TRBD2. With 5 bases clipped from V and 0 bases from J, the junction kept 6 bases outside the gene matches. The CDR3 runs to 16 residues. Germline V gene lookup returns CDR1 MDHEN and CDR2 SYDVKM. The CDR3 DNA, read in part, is TGTGCCAGCAGTCTTCTCAGCGGGAGGAGCACAGATACG. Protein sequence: CASSLLSGRSTDT. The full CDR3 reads CASSLLSGRSTDTQYF.

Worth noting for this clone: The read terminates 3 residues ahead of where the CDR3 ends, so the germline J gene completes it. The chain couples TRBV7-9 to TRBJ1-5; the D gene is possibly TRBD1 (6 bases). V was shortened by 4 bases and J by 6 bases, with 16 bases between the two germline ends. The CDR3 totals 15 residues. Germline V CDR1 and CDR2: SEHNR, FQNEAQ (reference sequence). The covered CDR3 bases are TGTGCCAGCAGCTCCTCAGGGGAATGGAGTCAGCCC. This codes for CASSSSGEWSQP. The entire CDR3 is CASSSSGEWSQPQHF.

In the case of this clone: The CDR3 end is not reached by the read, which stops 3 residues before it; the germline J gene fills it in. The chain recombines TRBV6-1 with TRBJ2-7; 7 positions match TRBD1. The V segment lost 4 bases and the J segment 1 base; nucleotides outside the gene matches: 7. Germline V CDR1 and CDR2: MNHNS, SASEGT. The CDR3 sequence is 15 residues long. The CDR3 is CASSAVGQYSYEQYF. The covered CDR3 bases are TGTGCCAGCAGTGCCGTGGGACAGTATTCCTACGAG.

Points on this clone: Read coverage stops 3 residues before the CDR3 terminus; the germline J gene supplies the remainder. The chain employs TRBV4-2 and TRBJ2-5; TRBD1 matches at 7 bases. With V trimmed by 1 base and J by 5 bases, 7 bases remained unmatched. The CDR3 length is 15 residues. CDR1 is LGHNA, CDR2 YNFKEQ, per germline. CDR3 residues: CASSQGATGLETQYF. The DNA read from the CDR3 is TGTGCCAGCAGCCAAGGCGCGACAGGGCTGGAGACC.

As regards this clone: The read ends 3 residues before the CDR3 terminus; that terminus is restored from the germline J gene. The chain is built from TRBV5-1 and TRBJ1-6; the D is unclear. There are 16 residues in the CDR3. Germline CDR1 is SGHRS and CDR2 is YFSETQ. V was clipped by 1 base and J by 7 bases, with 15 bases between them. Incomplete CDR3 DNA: TGCGCCAGCAGCTTGAGTTCCAGTCCGTCAAATTCACCC. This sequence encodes CASSLSSSPSNSP. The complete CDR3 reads CASSLSSSPSNSPLHF.

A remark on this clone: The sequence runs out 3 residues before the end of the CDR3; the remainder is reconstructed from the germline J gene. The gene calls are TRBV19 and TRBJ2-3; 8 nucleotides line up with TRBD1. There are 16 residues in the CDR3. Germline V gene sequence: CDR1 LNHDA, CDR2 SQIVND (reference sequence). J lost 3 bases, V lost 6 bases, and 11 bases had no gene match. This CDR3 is CASSRDWTGRTDTQYF. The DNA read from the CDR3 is TGTGCCAGTAGCCGTGATTGGACAGGGCGGACAGATACG.

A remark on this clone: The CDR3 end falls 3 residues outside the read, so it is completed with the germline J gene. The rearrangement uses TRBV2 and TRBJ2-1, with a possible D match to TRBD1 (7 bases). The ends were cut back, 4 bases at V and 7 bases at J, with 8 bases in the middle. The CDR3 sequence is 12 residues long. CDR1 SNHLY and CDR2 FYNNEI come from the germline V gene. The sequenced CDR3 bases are TGTGCCAGCAGTGCAGGGGGGAATGAG. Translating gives CASSAGGNE. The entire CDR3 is CASSAGGNEQFF.

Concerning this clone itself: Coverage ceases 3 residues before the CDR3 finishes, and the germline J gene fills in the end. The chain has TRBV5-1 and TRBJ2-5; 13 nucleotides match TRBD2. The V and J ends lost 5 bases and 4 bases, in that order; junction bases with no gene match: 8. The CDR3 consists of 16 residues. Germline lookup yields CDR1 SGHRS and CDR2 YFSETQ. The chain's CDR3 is CASRDGTSGKGETQYF. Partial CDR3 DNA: TGCGCCAGCAGAGACGGGACTAGCGGGAAGGGAGAGACC.